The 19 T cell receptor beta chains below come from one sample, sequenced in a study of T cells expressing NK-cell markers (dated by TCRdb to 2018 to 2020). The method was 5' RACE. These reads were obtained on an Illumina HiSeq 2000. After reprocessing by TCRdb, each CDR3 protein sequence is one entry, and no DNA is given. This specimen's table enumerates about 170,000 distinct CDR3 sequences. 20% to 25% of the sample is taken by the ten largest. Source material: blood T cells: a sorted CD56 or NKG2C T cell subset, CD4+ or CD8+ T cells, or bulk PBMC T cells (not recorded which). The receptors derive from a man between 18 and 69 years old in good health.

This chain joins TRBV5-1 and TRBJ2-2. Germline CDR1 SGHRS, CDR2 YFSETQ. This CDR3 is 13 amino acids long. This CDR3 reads CASSLTATGELFF.

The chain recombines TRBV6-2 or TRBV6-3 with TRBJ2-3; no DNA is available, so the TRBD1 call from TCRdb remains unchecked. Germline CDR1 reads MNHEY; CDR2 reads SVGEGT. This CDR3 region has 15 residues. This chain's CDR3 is CASSTVQGSTDTQYF.

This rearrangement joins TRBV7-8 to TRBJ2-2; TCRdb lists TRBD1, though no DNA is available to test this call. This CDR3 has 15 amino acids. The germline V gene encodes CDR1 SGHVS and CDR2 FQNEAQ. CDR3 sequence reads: CASSFGTGSTGELFF.

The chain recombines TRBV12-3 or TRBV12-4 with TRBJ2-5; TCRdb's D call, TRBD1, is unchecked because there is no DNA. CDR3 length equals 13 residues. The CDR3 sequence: CASTPAPGETQYF.

The CDR3 sequence is CAWTLRGAVETQYF. This chain joins TRBV30 and TRBJ2-5; TCRdb's assignment of TRBD1 cannot be checked, as there is no DNA. The CDR3 spans 14 residues. Germline CDR1 and CDR2: GTSNPN and SVGIG (reference sequence).

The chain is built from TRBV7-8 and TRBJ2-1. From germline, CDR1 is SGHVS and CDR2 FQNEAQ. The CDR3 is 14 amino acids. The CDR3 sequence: CASSLWAANNEQFF. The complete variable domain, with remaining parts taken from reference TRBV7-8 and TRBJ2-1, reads GAGVSQSPRYKVAKRGQDVALRCDPISGHVSLFWYQQALGQGPEFLTYFQNEAQLDKSGLPSDRFFAERPEGSVSTLKIQRTQQEDSAVYLCASSLWAANNEQFFGPGTRLTVL.

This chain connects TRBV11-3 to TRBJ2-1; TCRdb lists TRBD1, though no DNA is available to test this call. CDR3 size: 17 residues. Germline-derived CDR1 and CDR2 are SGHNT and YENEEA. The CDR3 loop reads CASSLDGTAASYNEQFF.

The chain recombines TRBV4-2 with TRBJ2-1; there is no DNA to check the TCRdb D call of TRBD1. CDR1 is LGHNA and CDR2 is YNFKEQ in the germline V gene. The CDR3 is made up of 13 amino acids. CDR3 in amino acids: CASSHPLGGEQFF.

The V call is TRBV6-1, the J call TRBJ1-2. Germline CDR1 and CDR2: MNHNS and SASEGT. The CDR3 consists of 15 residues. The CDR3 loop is CATEGPTDHNYGYTF.

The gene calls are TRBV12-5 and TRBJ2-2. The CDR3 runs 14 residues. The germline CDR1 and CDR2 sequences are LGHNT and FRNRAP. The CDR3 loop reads CASGLGTYTGELFF.

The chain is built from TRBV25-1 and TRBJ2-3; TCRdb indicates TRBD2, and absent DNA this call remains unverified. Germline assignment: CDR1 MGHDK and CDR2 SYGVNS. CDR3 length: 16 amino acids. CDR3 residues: CASSDLLAGSTDTQYF.

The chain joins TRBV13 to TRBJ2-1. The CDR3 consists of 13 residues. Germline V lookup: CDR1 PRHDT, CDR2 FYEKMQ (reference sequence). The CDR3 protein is CASSFRLNGEQFF.

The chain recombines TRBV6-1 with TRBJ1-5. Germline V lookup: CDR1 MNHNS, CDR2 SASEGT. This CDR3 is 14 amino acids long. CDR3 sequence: CASSAGLYNQPQHF.

This CDR3 reads CASNRAGEYHEQYF. This chain uses TRBV6-1 with TRBJ2-7; TCRdb's D gene call, TRBD1, goes unchecked for lack of DNA. This CDR3 has 14 amino acids. Per germline, CDR1 MNHNS and CDR2 SASEGT.

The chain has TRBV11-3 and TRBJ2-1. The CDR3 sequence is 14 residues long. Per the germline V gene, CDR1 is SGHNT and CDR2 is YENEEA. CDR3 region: CASSYEDESNEQFF.

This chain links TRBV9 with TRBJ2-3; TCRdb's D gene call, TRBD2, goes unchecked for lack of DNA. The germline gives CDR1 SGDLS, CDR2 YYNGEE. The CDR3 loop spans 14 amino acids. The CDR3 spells CASSGTSSSDTQYF. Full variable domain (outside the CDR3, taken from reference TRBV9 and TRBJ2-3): DSGVTQTPKHLITATGQRVTLRCSPRSGDLSVYWYQQSLDQGLQFLIQYYNGEERAKGNILERFSAQQFPDLHSELNLSSLELGDSALYFCASSGTSSSDTQYFGPGTRLTVL.

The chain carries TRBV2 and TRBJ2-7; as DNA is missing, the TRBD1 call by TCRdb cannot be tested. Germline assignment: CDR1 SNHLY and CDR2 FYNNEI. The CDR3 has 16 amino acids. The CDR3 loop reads CASTGVPGQEGWEQYF.

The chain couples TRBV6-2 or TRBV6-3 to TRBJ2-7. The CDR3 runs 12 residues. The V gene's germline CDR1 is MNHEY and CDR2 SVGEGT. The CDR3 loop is CASGRDPREQYF.

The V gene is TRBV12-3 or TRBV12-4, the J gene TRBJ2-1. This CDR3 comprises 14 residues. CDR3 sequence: CASSPSDSYNEQFF.